These T cell receptor beta chains were read from a single sample in a study of CD8+ T cells in alopecia areata. This table comes from immunoSEQ multiplex PCR, and its TCRdb copy is limited to in-frame clones, with some not included. The sample has 150,000 to 200,000 clones, roughly 65% seen once. The input for sequencing was CD4+ T cells sorted from blood, taken at week 4, from a patient treated with tofacitinib. The receptors come from a human donor with alopecia areata. CDR3s include the opening cysteine and the closing phenylalanine or tryptophan. Each record gives: clone size, V gene, D gene, CDR3 length, J gene, CDR3 protein, CDR3 DNA. The D gene is left open where the match is weak. Size is omitted from some rows. Given values are once, few, many or a class for expanded clones.

clone_size: NA; v_call: TRBV2; d_call: NA; cdr3_length: 13; j_call: TRBJ1-2; cdr3_aa: CASSGEVEVAYTF; cdr3_nt: TGTGCCAGCAGTGGAGAGGTTGAAGTAGCCTACACCTTC
clone_size: NA; v_call: TRBV14; d_call: TRBD1; cdr3_length: 14; j_call: TRBJ1-2; cdr3_aa: CASSQPGTGGGYTF; cdr3_nt: TGTGCCAGCAGCCAACCCGGGACAGGGGGCGGCTACACCTTC
clone_size: NA; v_call: TRBV5-6; d_call: NA; cdr3_length: 13; j_call: TRBJ1-2; cdr3_aa: CASSSWINYGYTF; cdr3_nt: TGTGCCAGCAGCTCCTGGATTAACTATGGCTACACCTTC
clone_size: few; v_call: TRBV11-2; d_call: NA; cdr3_length: 15; j_call: TRBJ2-1; cdr3_aa: CASSLGTGQLAEQFF; cdr3_nt: TGTGCCAGCAGCTTAGGGACCGGACAGCTAGCTGAGCAGTTCTTC
clone_size: once; v_call: TRBV13; d_call: TRBD1; cdr3_length: 15; j_call: TRBJ1-5; cdr3_aa: CASSLGQGSDQPQHF; cdr3_nt: TGTGCCAGCAGCCTGGGACAGGGATCGGATCAGCCCCAGCATTTT
clone_size: few; v_call: TRBV30; d_call: TRBD1; cdr3_length: 13; j_call: TRBJ1-2; cdr3_aa: CAWSPQGVDGYTF; cdr3_nt: TGTGCCTGGAGTCCACAGGGGGTGGATGGCTACACCTTC
clone_size: NA; v_call: TRBV7-9; d_call: NA; cdr3_length: 12; j_call: TRBJ2-5; cdr3_aa: CASSQPKETQYF; cdr3_nt: TGTGCCAGCAGCCAACCCAAAGAGACCCAGTACTTC
clone_size: NA; v_call: TRBV19; d_call: NA; cdr3_length: 13; j_call: TRBJ1-1; cdr3_aa: CASSIDKDTEAFF; cdr3_nt: TGTGCCAGTAGTATAGACAAGGACACTGAAGCTTTCTTT
clone_size: NA; v_call: TRBV30; d_call: NA; cdr3_length: 14; j_call: TRBJ1-5; cdr3_aa: CAWSGAVSNQPQHF; cdr3_nt: TGTGCCTGGAGTGGGGCAGTTAGCAATCAGCCCCAGCATTTT
clone_size: few; v_call: TRBV19; d_call: NA; cdr3_length: 11; j_call: TRBJ1-4; cdr3_aa: CASADREKLFF; cdr3_nt: TGTGCCAGTGCGGATCGCGAAAAACTGTTTTTT
clone_size: NA; v_call: TRBV6-6; d_call: NA; cdr3_length: 12; j_call: TRBJ2-5; cdr3_aa: CASSYVQETQYF; cdr3_nt: TGTGCCAGCAGTTACGTGCAAGAGACCCAGTACTTC
clone_size: NA; v_call: TRBV7-8; d_call: TRBD1; cdr3_length: 13; j_call: TRBJ1-5; cdr3_aa: CASSVQGNQPQHF; cdr3_nt: TGTGCCAGCAGCGTACAGGGGAATCAGCCCCAGCATTTT
clone_size: once; v_call: TRBV6-1; d_call: TRBD1; cdr3_length: 13; j_call: TRBJ1-2; cdr3_aa: CASSEDRDYGYTF; cdr3_nt: TGTGCCAGCAGTGAGGACAGGGACTATGGCTACACCTTC
clone_size: few; v_call: TRBV29-1; d_call: TRBD1; cdr3_length: 12; j_call: TRBJ2-2; cdr3_aa: CSVGTGPGELFF; cdr3_nt: TGCAGCGTGGGGACAGGGCCCGGGGAGCTGTTTTTT
clone_size: few; v_call: TRBV27; d_call: TRBD1; cdr3_length: 15; j_call: TRBJ1-6; cdr3_aa: CASSPRTGWNSPLHF; cdr3_nt: TGTGCCAGCAGCCCTCGGACAGGGTGGAATTCACCCCTCCACTTT
clone_size: NA; v_call: TRBV30; d_call: NA; cdr3_length: 15; j_call: TRBJ1-2; cdr3_aa: CAWSDVGPGWYGYTF; cdr3_nt: TGTGCCTGGAGTGACGTTGGACCCGGCTGGTATGGCTACACCTTC
clone_size: NA; v_call: TRBV29-1; d_call: TRBD1; cdr3_length: 13; j_call: TRBJ1-2; cdr3_aa: CSVLPTGYRGYTF; cdr3_nt: TGCAGCGTTCTCCCGACAGGGTACCGTGGCTACACCTTC
clone_size: NA; v_call: TRBV6-5; d_call: NA; cdr3_length: 13; j_call: TRBJ2-5; cdr3_aa: CASSPTGAKTQYF; cdr3_nt: TGTGCCAGCAGTCCGACGGGGGCGAAGACCCAGTACTTC
clone_size: NA; v_call: TRBV5-1; d_call: TRBD2; cdr3_length: 15; j_call: TRBJ2-1; cdr3_aa: CASSLVAGGLDEQFF; cdr3_nt: TGCGCCAGCAGCTTGGTTGCGGGGGGGCTCGATGAGCAGTTCTTC
clone_size: NA; v_call: TRBV5-6; d_call: NA; cdr3_length: 15; j_call: TRBJ1-2; cdr3_aa: CASSAPRGVRYGYTF; cdr3_nt: TGTGCCAGCAGCGCACCCCGGGGGGTACGCTATGGCTACACCTTC
clone_size: NA; v_call: TRBV27; d_call: TRBD1; cdr3_length: 15; j_call: TRBJ1-6; cdr3_aa: CASSPTGSPSSPLHF; cdr3_nt: TGTGCCAGCAGCCCGACAGGGTCACCCAGTTCACCCCTCCACTTT
clone_size: NA; v_call: TRBV9; d_call: TRBD1; cdr3_length: 14; j_call: TRBJ2-7; cdr3_aa: CASSPRPGQGRQYF; cdr3_nt: TGTGCCAGCAGCCCCCGTCCGGGACAGGGGAGGCAGTACTTC